Listed below are T cell receptor beta chains from one sample, sequenced in a study of blood T cell repertoires in COVID-19. Only in-frame clones appear in the TCRdb table, and some are missing; sequencing was by immunoSEQ multiplex PCR. In the table there are 30,000 to 40,000 clones, approximately 71% of which are singletons. Sequencing was performed on peripheral blood. These receptors all stem from a man older than 75 with active or convalescent COVID-19. Each CDR3 is given with its conserved first and last residue. The D gene is left open where the match is weak. Clone sizes are given selectively: once, few, many, or a class where the clone is expanded.

>TRBJ2-3|TRBD1|TRBV19|-
CATKDRGVLSTDTQYF
TGTGCCACCAAGGACAGGGGGGTCCTTAGCACAGATACGCAGTATTTT
>TRBJ2-3|TRBD2|TRBV14|-
CASSHHLPPSGRAADTQYF
TGTGCCAGCAGCCACCACCTACCCCCTAGCGGGAGGGCCGCAGATACGCAGTATTTT
>TRBJ1-3|-|TRBV28|-
CASSLPANSGNTIYF
TGTGCCAGCAGCTTACCCGCTAACTCTGGAAACACCATATATTTT
>TRBJ1-1|TRBD1|TRBV28|-
CASNLPTGSSSEAFF
TGTGCCAGCAACCTACCGACAGGGTCGAGTTCTGAAGCTTTCTTT
>TRBJ2-3|-|TRBV27|-
CASSQVWRGTDTQYF
TGTGCCAGCAGTCAAGTCTGGAGGGGCACAGATACGCAGTATTTT
>TRBJ1-2|-|TRBV4-2|-
CASSQHTQDGYTF
TGTGCCAGCAGCCAACATACCCAGGATGGCTACACCTTC
>TRBJ1-2|TRBD1|TRBV19|-
CASTLGQGAYYGYTF
TGTGCCAGTACCTTGGGACAGGGGGCGTACTATGGCTACACCTTC
>TRBJ1-2|TRBD1|TRBV6-6|few
CASSEQGADYGYTF
TGTGCCAGCAGTGAGCAGGGGGCCGACTATGGCTACACCTTC
>TRBJ2-1|TRBD2|TRBV6-5|-
CASGIAGNSYNEQFF
TGTGCCAGCGGAATAGCGGGAAACTCCTACAATGAGCAGTTCTTC
>TRBJ1-5|-|TRBV4-1|-
CASSQDSPSGGNQPQHF
TGCGCCAGCAGCCAAGATAGCCCGTCGGGGGGCAATCAGCCCCAGCATTTT
>TRBJ1-2|TRBD1|TRBV28|-
CASSQGAKGYTF
TGTGCCAGCAGCCAGGGGGCGAAGGGCTACACCTTC
>TRBJ2-1|TRBD2|TRBV10-3|-
CAISPGLSYNEQFF
TGTGCCATCAGTCCGGGACTATCCTACAATGAGCAGTTCTTC
>TRBJ2-2|TRBD1|TRBV6-1|-
CASSTGTVNTGELFF
TGTGCCAGCAGCACCGGGACAGTGAACACCGGGGAGCTGTTTTTT
>TRBJ2-1|-|TRBV24-1|-
CATSGAGYVWGDNEQFF
TGTGCCACCAGTGGGGCAGGGTACGTGTGGGGGGACAATGAGCAGTTCTTC
>TRBJ2-3|-|TRBV18|-
CASSPDTHTDTQYF
TGTGCCAGCTCACCAGACACCCACACAGATACGCAGTATTTT
>TRBJ2-1|TRBD2|TRBV5-1|-
CASSGIAGSYGEQFF
TGCGCCAGCAGCGGAATAGCGGGAAGTTACGGTGAGCAGTTCTTC
>TRBJ2-7|-|TRBV28|-
CASSPEISRGSEQYF
TGTGCCAGCAGTCCCGAAATCAGCAGGGGAAGCGAGCAGTACTTC
>TRBJ1-3|-|TRBV19|-
CASSDDRFLSGNTIYF
TGTGCCAGTAGTGACGACAGGTTCCTCTCTGGAAACACCATATATTTT
>TRBJ2-7|TRBD1|TRBV29-1|-
CSVETGTGFFEQYF
TGCAGCGTTGAAACCGGGACAGGGTTTTTCGAGCAGTACTTC
>TRBJ2-1|-|TRBV5-1|once
CASSLSRIYNEQFF
TGCGCCAGCAGCTTGTCCCGTATTTACAATGAGCAGTTCTTC
>TRBJ2-3|TRBD1|TRBV7-9|-
CASSSRQGPTQYF
TGTGCCAGCAGCTCAAGACAGGGGCCTACGCAGTATTTT
>TRBJ2-1|-|TRBV2|-
CASKLRWGPTNHEQFF
TGTGCCAGCAAACTTCGGTGGGGCCCTACCAACCATGAGCAGTTCTTC
>TRBJ2-2|-|TRBV15|once
CATSGHPSGSTGELFF
TGTGCCACCAGCGGGCATCCGAGCGGTTCCACCGGGGAGCTGTTTTTT
>TRBJ1-2|TRBD1|TRBV5-1|-
CASREPGQQANYGYTF
TGCGCCAGCAGGGAGCCGGGACAGCAAGCTAACTATGGCTACACCTTC
>TRBJ2-7|TRBD2|TRBV6-2/TRBV6-3|-
CASSYRWSGRHYEQYF
TGTGCCAGCAGTTATAGGTGGAGCGGGAGGCACTACGAGCAGTACTTC
>TRBJ2-5|-|TRBV5-5|-
CASRLTGTLGETQYF
TGTGCCAGCAGGCTGACCGGGACTCTCGGAGAGACCCAGTACTTC
>TRBJ2-2|-|TRBV13|-
CASSRSTGELFF
TGTGCCAGCAGCCGTAGCACCGGGGAGCTGTTTTTT
>TRBJ1-2|TRBD1|TRBV2|-
CASTPWQGAYGYTF
TGTGCCAGCACTCCCTGGCAGGGGGCCTATGGCTACACCTTC
>TRBJ1-5|-|TRBV19|-
CASSTTGNDNQPQHF
TGTGCCAGTAGTACAACAGGGAACGACAATCAGCCCCAGCATTTT
>TRBJ2-1|TRBD2|TRBV29-1|-
CSVHSGPSSYNEQFF
TGCAGCGTCCATAGCGGGCCGAGCTCCTACAATGAGCAGTTCTTC
>TRBJ2-1|-|TRBV20-1|-
CSAGASNEQFF
TGCAGTGCAGGGGCTTCCAATGAGCAGTTCTTC
>TRBJ2-3|-|TRBV5-4|once
CASSLADILDTQYF
TGTGCCAGCAGCTTGGCAGATATCCTCGATACGCAGTATTTT
>TRBJ2-1|-|TRBV7-2|-
CAGGGQLGNEQFF
TGTGCCGGAGGAGGTCAGCTGGGCAATGAGCAGTTCTTC
>TRBJ2-7|TRBD2|TRBV4-1|few
CASSQDSGEVTYEQYF
TGCGCCAGCAGCCAAGACAGCGGGGAAGTCACCTACGAGCAGTACTTC
>TRBJ2-1|-|TRBV5-6|-
CASSSQGGQFF
TGTGCCAGCAGCTCCCAGGGGGGGCAGTTCTTC
>TRBJ1-5|TRBD1|TRBV19|-
CASSIGTVSNQPQHF
TGTGCCAGTAGTATCGGGACAGTTAGCAATCAGCCCCAGCATTTT
>TRBJ2-5|TRBD1|TRBV6-6|-
CASSYGTGAYQETQYF
TGTGCCAGCAGTTACGGGACAGGAGCGTACCAAGAGACCCAGTACTTC
>TRBJ1-5|TRBD1|TRBV19|-
CASSKRGHQPQHF
TGTGCCAGTAGTAAGAGGGGGCATCAGCCCCAGCATTTT
>TRBJ1-2|TRBD1|TRBV19|-
CASSSRDRYRYTF
TGTGCCAGTAGTAGTCGGGACAGGTACCGCTACACCTTC
>TRBJ2-5|-|TRBV21-1|-
CASSKRGLAGVQTQYF
TGTGCCAGCAGCAAAAGGGGACTAGCGGGAGTACAGACCCAGTACTTC
>TRBJ2-7|-|TRBV5-8|-
CASSGFYEQYF
TGTGCCAGCAGCGGCTTCTACGAGCAGTACTTC
>TRBJ1-5|-|TRBV6-4|-
CASSDSMIGHLRNQPQHF
TGTGCCAGCAGTGACTCTATGATTGGACACCTTCGCAATCAGCCCCAGCATTTT
>TRBJ1-3|TRBD1|TRBV10-3|-
CAIAGGNSGNTIYF
TGTGCCATCGCAGGGGGCAACTCTGGAAACACCATATATTTT
>TRBJ1-4|TRBD1|TRBV6-5|-
CASAGQLTNEKLFF
TGTGCCAGCGCGGGACAGCTTACTAATGAAAAACTGTTTTTT
>TRBJ2-3|-|TRBV29-1|-
CSVETQGTDTQYF
TGCAGCGTTGAAACTCAGGGCACAGATACGCAGTATTTT
>TRBJ2-5|TRBD1|TRBV4-3|-
CASSPGQGAGETQYF
TGCGCCAGCAGCCCGGGACAGGGGGCAGGAGAGACCCAGTACTTC
>TRBJ1-6|-|TRBV7-9|-
CASSSTQTVEQSPLHF
TGTGCCAGCAGCTCAACCCAGACAGTCGAGCAGTCACCCCTCCACTTT
>TRBJ1-5|TRBD1|TRBV7-9|-
CASSPQGDSQPQHF
TGTGCCAGCAGCCCTCAGGGGGATAGTCAGCCCCAGCATTTT
>TRBJ2-1|TRBD1|TRBV7-9|-
CASTSPGQGDFEQFF
TGTGCCAGCACTTCTCCGGGACAGGGGGATTTTGAGCAGTTCTTC
>TRBJ2-2|TRBD2|TRBV6-6|-
CASYSGGNTGELFF
TGTGCCAGCTACAGCGGGGGGAACACCGGGGAGCTGTTTTTT
>TRBJ2-3|-|TRBV2|-
CASSGVTSYKTDTQYF
TGTGCCAGCAGCGGGGTTACTAGTTATAAAACAGATACGCAGTATTTT
>TRBJ1-2|-|TRBV28|few
CASGRDNNYGYTF
TGTGCCAGCGGTCGGGATAACAACTATGGCTACACCTTC